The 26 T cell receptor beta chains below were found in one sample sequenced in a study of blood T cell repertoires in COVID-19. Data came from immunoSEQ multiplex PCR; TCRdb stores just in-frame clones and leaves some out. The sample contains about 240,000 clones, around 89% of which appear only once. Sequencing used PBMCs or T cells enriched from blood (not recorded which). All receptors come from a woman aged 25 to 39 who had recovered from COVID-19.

CDR3 protein: CSASTQGHTGELFF. The CDR3 coding sequence is TGCAGTGCTAGTACGCAGGGACATACCGGGGAGCTGTTTTTT. The chain carries TRBV20-1 and TRBJ2-2, with a weak D call TRBD1 (6 bases). V lost 3 bases and J lost 5, with 13 bases in between. The CDR3 has 14 residues. CDR1 DFQATT and CDR2 SNEGSKA come from the germline V gene (reference sequence).

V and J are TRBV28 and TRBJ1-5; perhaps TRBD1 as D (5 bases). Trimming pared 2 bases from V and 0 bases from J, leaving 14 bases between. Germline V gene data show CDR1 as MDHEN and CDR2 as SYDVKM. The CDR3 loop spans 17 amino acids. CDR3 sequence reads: CASSLGTGPPSNQPQHF. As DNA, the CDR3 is TGTGCCAGCAGTTTAGGTACAGGACCCCCTAGCAATCAGCCCCAGCATTTT.

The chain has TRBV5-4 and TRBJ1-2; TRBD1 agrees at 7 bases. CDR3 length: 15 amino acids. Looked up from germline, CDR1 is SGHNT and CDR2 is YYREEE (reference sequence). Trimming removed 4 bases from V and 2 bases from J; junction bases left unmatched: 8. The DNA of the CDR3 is TGTGCCAGCAGCCGGGACAGAAGCGCGAACTATGGCTACACCTTC. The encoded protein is CASSRDRSANYGYTF. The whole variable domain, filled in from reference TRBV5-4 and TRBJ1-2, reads ETGVTQSPTHLIKTRGQQVTLRCSSQSGHNTVSWYQQALGQGPQFIFQYYREEENGRGNFPPRFSGLQFPNYSSELNVNALELDDSALYLCASSRDRSANYGYTFGSGTRLTVV.

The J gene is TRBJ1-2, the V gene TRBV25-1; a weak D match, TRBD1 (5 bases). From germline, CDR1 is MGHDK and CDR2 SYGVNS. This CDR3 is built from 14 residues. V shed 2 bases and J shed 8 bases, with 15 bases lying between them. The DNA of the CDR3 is TGTGCCAGCAGTGAAGGGGGAGGGTTTGGAGGCTACACCTTC. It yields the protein CASSEGGGFGGYTF.

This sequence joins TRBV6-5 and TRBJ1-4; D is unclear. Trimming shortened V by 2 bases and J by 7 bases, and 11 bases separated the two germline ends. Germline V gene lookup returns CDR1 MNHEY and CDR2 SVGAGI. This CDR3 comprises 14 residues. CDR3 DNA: TGTGCCAGCAGTTACAGCTCTCGGGGTGAAAAACTGTTTTTT. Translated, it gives CASSYSSRGEKLFF.

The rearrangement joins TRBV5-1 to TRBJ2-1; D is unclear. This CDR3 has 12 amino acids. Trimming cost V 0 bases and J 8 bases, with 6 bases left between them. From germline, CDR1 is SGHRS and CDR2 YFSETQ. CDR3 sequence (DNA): TGCGCCAGCAGCTTGGATTTCTATGAGCAGTTCTTC. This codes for CASSLDFYEQFF.

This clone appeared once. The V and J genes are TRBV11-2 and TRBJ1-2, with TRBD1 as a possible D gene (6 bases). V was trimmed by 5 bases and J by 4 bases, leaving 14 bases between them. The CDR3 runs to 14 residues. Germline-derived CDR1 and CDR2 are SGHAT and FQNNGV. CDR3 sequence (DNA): TGTGCCAGCAGCCAGACAGGCTGGAGCTATGGCTACACCTTC. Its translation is CASSQTGWSYGYTF.

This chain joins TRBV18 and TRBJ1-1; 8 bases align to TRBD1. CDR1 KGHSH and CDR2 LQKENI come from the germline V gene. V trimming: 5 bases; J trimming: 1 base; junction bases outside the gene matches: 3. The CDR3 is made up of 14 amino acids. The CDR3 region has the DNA TGTGCCAGCTCAACTGGGACAGGGAACACTGAAGCTTTCTTT. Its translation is CASSTGTGNTEAFF.

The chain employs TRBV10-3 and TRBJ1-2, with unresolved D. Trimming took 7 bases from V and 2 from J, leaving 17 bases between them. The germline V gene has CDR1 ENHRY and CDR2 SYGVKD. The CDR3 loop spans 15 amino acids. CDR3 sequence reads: CAITSSIDINYGYTF. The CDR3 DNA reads TGTGCCATCACCAGTTCTATAGACATCAACTATGGCTACACCTTC.

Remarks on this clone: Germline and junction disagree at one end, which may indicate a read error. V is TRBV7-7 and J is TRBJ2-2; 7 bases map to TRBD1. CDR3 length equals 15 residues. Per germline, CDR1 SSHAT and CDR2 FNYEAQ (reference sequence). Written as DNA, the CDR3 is TGTGCTAGCAGCTCCGGGACAGCGAACACCGGGGAGCTGTTTTTT. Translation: CASSSGTANTGELFF. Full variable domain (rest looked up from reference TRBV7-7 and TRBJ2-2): GAGVSQSPRYKVTKRGQDVTLRCDPISSHATLYWYQQALGQGPEFLTYFNYEAQPDKSGLPSDRFSAERPEGSISTLTIQRTEQRDSAMYRCASSSGTANTGELFFGEGSRLTVL.

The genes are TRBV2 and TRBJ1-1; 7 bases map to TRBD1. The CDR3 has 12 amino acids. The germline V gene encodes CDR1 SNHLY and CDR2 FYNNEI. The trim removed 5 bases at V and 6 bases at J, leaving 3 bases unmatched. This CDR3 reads CASSTGAPEAFF. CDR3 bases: TGTGCCAGCAGTACAGGGGCGCCTGAAGCTTTCTTT.

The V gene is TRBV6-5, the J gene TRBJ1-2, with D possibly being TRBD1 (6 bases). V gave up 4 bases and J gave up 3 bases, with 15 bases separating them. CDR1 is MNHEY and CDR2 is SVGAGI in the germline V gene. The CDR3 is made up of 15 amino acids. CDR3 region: CASSFEQGTHYGYTF. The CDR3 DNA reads TGTGCCAGCAGTTTTGAACAGGGAACCCACTATGGCTACACCTTC.

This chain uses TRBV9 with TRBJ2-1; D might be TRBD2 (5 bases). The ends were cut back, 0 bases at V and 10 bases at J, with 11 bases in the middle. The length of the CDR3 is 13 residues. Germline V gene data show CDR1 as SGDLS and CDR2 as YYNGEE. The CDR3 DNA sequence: TGTGCCAGCAGCGTAGATCGGGGAAACGAGCAGTTCTTC. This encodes CASSVDRGNEQFF.

CDR3 amino acids: CASSLLAVSSYEQYF. Written as DNA, the CDR3 is TGTGCCAGCAGCCTTCTAGCGGTGAGCTCCTACGAGCAGTACTTC. The chain uses TRBV5-4 and TRBJ2-7; the match to TRBD2 covers 7 bases. Germline-derived CDR1 and CDR2 are SGHNT and YYREEE (reference sequence). This CDR3 is built from 15 residues. V shed 4 bases, J shed 0 bases, and the junction held 7 bases outside the gene matches.

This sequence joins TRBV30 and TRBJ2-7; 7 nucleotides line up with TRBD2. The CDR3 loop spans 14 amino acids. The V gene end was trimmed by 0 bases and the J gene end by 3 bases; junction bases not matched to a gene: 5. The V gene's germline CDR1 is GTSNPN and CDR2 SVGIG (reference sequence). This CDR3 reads CAWSVGGSVYEQYF. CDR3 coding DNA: TGTGCCTGGAGTGTCGGGGGGAGCGTCTACGAGCAGTACTTC.

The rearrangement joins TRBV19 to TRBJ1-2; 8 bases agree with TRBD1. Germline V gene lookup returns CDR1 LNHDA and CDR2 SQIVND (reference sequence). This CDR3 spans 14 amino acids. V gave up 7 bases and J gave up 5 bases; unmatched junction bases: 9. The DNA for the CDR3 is TGTGCCAGTACATCGGGAGGACAGGGTTATGGCTACACCTTC. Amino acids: CASTSGGQGYGYTF. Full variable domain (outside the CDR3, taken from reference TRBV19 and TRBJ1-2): DGGITQSPKYLFRKEGQNVTLSCEQNLNHDAMYWYRQDPGQGLRLIYYSQIVNDFQKGDIAEGYSVSREKKESFPLTVTSAQKNPTAFYLCASTSGGQGYGYTFGSGTRLTVV.

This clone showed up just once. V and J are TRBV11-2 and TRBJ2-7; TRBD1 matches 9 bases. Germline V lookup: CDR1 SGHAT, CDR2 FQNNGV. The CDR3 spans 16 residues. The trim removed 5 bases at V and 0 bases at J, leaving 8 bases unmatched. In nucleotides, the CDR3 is TGTGCCAGCAGCACTACAGGGGGCCAAGGCTCCTACGAGCAGTACTTC. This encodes CASSTTGGQGSYEQYF.

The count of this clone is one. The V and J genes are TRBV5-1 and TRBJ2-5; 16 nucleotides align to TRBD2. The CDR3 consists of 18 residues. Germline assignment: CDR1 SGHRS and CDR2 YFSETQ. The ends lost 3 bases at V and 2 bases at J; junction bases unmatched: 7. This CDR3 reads CASSSRPGLAGGQETQYF. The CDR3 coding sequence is TGCGCCAGCAGCTCGCGGCCGGGACTAGCGGGAGGGCAAGAGACCCAGTACTTC. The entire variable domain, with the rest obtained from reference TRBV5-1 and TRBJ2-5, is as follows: KAGVTQTPRYLIKTRGQQVTLSCSPISGHRSVSWYQQTPGQGLQFLFEYFSETQRNKGNFPGRFSGRQFSNSRSEMNVSTLELGDSALYLCASSSRPGLAGGQETQYFGPGTRLLVL.

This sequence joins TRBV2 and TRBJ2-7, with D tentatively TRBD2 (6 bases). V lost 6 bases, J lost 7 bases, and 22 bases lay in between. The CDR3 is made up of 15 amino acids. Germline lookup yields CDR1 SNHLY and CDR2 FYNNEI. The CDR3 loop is CASSPPGARFGEQYF. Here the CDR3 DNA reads TGTGCCAGCAGCCCCCCGGGAGCGCGGTTTGGGGAGCAGTACTTC. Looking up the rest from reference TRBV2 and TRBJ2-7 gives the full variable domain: EPEVTQTPSHQVTQMGQEVILRCVPISNHLYFYWYRQILGQKVEFLVSFYNNEISEKSEIFDDQFSVERPDGSNFTLKIRSTKLEDSAMYFCASSPPGARFGEQYFGPGTRLTVT.

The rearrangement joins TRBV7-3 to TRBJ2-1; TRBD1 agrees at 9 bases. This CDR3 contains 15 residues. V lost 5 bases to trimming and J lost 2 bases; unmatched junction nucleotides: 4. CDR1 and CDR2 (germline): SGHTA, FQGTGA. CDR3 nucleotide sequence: TGTGCCAGCAGCGGAGGACAGGGGACCTACAATGAGCAGTTCTTC. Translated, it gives CASSGGQGTYNEQFF.

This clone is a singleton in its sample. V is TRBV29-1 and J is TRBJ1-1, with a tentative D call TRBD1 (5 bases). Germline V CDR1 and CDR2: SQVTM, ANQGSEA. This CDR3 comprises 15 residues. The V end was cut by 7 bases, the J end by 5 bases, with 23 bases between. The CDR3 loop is CSDVRVGEGRTEAFF. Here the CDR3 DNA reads TGCAGCGACGTGAGGGTTGGGGAGGGACGGACTGAAGCTTTCTTT.

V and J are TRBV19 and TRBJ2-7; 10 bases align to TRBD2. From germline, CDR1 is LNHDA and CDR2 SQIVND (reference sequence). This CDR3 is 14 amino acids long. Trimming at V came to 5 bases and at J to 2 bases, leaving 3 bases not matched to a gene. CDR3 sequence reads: CASSLTSGTYEQYF. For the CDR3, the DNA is TGTGCCAGTAGTCTAACTAGCGGGACCTACGAGCAGTACTTC.

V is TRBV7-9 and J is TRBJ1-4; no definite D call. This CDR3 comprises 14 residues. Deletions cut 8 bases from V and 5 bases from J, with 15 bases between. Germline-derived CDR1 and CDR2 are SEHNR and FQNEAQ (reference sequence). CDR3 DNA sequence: TGTGCCAGCCTTAGCGCAGGCTCGAATGAAAAACTGTTTTTT. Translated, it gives CASLSAGSNEKLFF.

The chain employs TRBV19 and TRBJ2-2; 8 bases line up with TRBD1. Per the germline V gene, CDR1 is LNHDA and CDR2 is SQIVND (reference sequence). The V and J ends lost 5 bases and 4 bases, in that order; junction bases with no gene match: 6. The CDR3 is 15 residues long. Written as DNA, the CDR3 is TGTGCCAGTAGTCCCCGGACAGGGCGCACCGGGGAGCTGTTTTTT. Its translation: CASSPRTGRTGELFF.

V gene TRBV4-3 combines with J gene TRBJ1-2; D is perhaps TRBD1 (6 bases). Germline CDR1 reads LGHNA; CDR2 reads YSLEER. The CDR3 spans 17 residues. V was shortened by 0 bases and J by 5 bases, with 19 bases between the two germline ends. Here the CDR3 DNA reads TGCGCCAGCAGCCAAGACTTCCCAGGGGCTCCAATGTATGGCTACACCTTC. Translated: CASSQDFPGAPMYGYTF.

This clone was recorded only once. The CDR3 spells CASSQWGGISGNTIYF. The CDR3 DNA sequence: TGTGCCAGCAGCCAATGGGGGGGGATCTCTGGAAACACCATATATTTT. The chain recombines TRBV3-1 (or the pseudogene TRBV3-2) with TRBJ1-3; the D gene is possibly TRBD1 (5 bases). Trimming took off 2 bases at V and 0 bases at J, with 11 bases between the two ends. Germline CDR1 is LGHDT and CDR2 is YNNKEL (reference sequence). The CDR3 runs to 16 residues.